This T cell receptor (beta chain) emerged from a study of blood T cell repertoires in COVID-19. The CDR3 is made up of 13 amino acids. Between the trimmed V and J ends, which lost 3 bases and 7 bases, there was a span of 10 bases. Germline V gene lookup returns CDR1 MNHEY and CDR2 SMNVEV (reference sequence). Produced via immunoSEQ multiplex PCR; TCRdb's table is partial and in-frame only. The sample lists some 100,000 clones; less than 90% were seen once. This clone was counted a few times. This receptor was identified in a young man in a cohort sampled during active COVID-19. This chain joins TRBV27 and TRBJ2-1, with D possibly TRBD2 on 7 matching bases. Sample: peripheral blood. CDR3 region: CASSFGGANEQFF. As DNA, the CDR3 is TGTGCCAGCAGTTTTGGGGGGGCGAATGAGCAGTTCTTC.